A single sample gave rise to the 14 T cell receptor beta chains below, sequenced in a study of T cell repertoires in cytomegalovirus infection. One entry per CDR3 protein results from TCRdb running MiXCR on the reads. The sample shows about 680,000 distinct CDR3 sequences, roughly 24% of them seen only once. Material for sequencing was CD8+ T cells from PBMCs. The receptor source for this set is a human donor in good health (CMV status not recorded). Some clones in this sample may be carry-over from other donors' samples.

The J gene is TRBJ2-1, the V gene TRBV29-1, with D unclear. V was cut by 2 bases and J by 7 bases, with 15 bases left in between. The CDR3 consists of 14 residues. Germline lookup yields CDR1 SQVTM and CDR2 ANQGSEA. CDR3 protein: CSVEQWSGRNEQFF. The CDR3 coding sequence is TGCAGCGTTGAACAGTGGTCTGGAAGGAATGAGCAGTTCTTC.

This clonotype was counted a few times. The J gene is TRBJ1-1, the V gene TRBV7-9; D might be TRBD1 (6 bases). Germline lookup yields CDR1 SEHNR and CDR2 FQNEAQ (reference sequence). The CDR3 consists of 14 residues. The V and J ends lost 6 bases and 5 bases respectively, with 16 bases between them. CDR3 nucleotides: TGTGCCAGCAGTCATCCCACAGGGAGGACTGAAGCTTTCTTT. It yields the protein CASSHPTGRTEAFF.

This clonotype was observed a handful of times. This chain connects TRBV20-1 to TRBJ2-7; 9 bases match TRBD1. V lost 3 bases, J lost 4 bases, and 13 bases stayed unmatched. This CDR3 has 16 residues. Germline V CDR1 and CDR2: DFQATT, SNEGSKA (reference sequence). The CDR3 DNA reads as TGCAGTGCTAGCACATATCTGGAGGACAGGGGTTACGAGCAGTACTTC. Residues: CSASTYLEDRGYEQYF.

Ten or more counts support this clonotype. The chain employs TRBV7-9 and TRBJ1-1; D might be TRBD1 (5 bases). CDR1 is SEHNR, CDR2 FQNEAQ, per germline (reference sequence). CDR3 size: 13 residues. V lost 6 bases, J lost 2 bases, and 10 bases lay in between. The CDR3 DNA follows: TGTGCCAGCAGTCCGGACATAAACACTGAAGCTTTCTTT. Its protein is CASSPDINTEAFF.

This clonotype appeared once. V is TRBV6-6 and J is TRBJ1-2; a possible D gene is TRBD1 (5 bases). The CDR3 runs 11 residues. Germline CDR1 and CDR2: MNHNY and SVGAGI (reference sequence). V was cut by 10 bases and J by 8 bases, with 14 bases left in between. The CDR3 loop is CAIRASPGYTF. The CDR3 region has the DNA TGTGCCATCAGGGCTTCCCCCGGCTACACCTTC.

Many counts were recorded for this clonotype. The chain is built from TRBV7-2 and TRBJ1-1; D might be TRBD1 (5 bases). The CDR3 extends over 21 amino acids. V lost 3 bases and J lost 6, with 35 bases in between. Germline lookup yields CDR1 SGHTA and CDR2 FQGNSA. CDR3 DNA: TGTGCCAGCAGCTTGGTAGAAGGATTCCAGGGACCTCTTCTTCGGGGTGCTGAAGCTTTCTTT. This encodes CASSLVEGFQGPLLRGAEAFF.

This clonotype was counted ten times or more. V gene TRBV19 combines with J gene TRBJ2-1, with 12 bases fitting TRBD2. Per the germline V gene, CDR1 is LNHDA and CDR2 is SQIVND (reference sequence). This CDR3 comprises 15 residues. Trimming took 6 bases from V and 9 from J; bases not matched to a gene: 9. CDR3 amino acids: CASSPASGGATEQFF. The CDR3 DNA is TGTGCCAGTAGCCCCGCTAGCGGGGGGGCGACTGAGCAGTTCTTC. Drawing the rest from reference TRBV19 and TRBJ2-1, the complete variable domain is DGGITQSPKYLFRKEGQNVTLSCEQNLNHDAMYWYRQDPGQGLRLIYYSQIVNDFQKGDIAEGYSVSREKKESFPLTVTSAQKNPTAFYLCASSPASGGATEQFFGPGTRLTVL.

This clonotype has just one count. J is TRBJ2-7 and V is TRBV15; D is ambiguous. The germline V gene has CDR1 LNHNV and CDR2 YYDKDF (reference sequence). Trimming stripped 3 bases from V and 1 base from J, with 10 bases between. The CDR3 runs to 14 residues. The CDR3 DNA sequence: TGTGCCACCAGCAGTCACGGAACATCCTACGAGCAGTACTTC. It codes for CATSSHGTSYEQYF.

Remarks on this clonotype: Possible read error: a much larger clone is one base away. The chain joins TRBV29-1 to TRBJ1-2; D uncertain. Trimming removed 7 bases from V and 6 bases from J, with 3 bases in between. This CDR3 contains 8 residues. The V gene's germline CDR1 is SQVTM and CDR2 ANQGSEA. CDR3 amino acids: CSDDGYTF. CDR3 DNA: TGCAGCGACGATGGCTACACCTTC.

This clonotype occurred many times. The chain links TRBV28 to TRBJ2-7; 10 nucleotides match TRBD2. Germline V gene sequence: CDR1 MDHEN, CDR2 SYDVKM. The CDR3 spans 16 residues. V was pared by 6 bases and J by 3 bases, with 11 bases of the junction left unmatched. The CDR3 sequence is CASSQLTSGVVYEQYV. CDR3 DNA sequence: TGTGCCAGCAGCCAACTTACTAGCGGGGTAGTCTACGAGCAGTACGTC.

V usage is TRBV19 and J usage is TRBJ2-1; D is unresolved. With 5 bases removed from V and 4 bases from J, the gap between germline ends came to 12 bases. The CDR3 has 14 residues. Germline V CDR1 and CDR2: LNHDA, SQIVND (reference sequence). This CDR3 is CASSRGAPYNEQFF. In DNA, the CDR3 is TGTGCCAGTAGTCGCGGAGCCCCATACAATGAGCAGTTCTTC.

The V gene is TRBV6-2 or TRBV6-3, the J gene TRBJ2-7, with no clear D. The germline V and J ends were trimmed by 8 bases and 0 bases, with 5 bases remaining between them. This CDR3 comprises 11 residues. CDR1 is MNHEY, CDR2 SVGEGT, per germline. CDR3 DNA: TGTGCCAGCGGTTTCTCCTACGAGCAGTACGTC. Protein: CASGFSYEQYV.

This clonotype appeared many times. The rearrangement uses TRBV6-2 or TRBV6-3 and TRBJ1-2; 8 nucleotides agree with TRBD1. CDR1 and CDR2 from the germline V gene are MNHEY and SVGEGT. V was clipped by 2 bases and J by 7 bases; unmatched bases: 6. The CDR3 runs to 14 residues. The CDR3 sequence: CASSYPDRVAGYTF. For the CDR3, the DNA is TGTGCCAGCAGTTACCCGGACAGGGTAGCTGGCTACACCTTC.

J is TRBJ2-2 and V is TRBV29-1; 8 bases are a match to TRBD1. Trimming cost V 3 bases and J 3 bases; bases outside gene matches: 9. Germline V gene data show CDR1 as SQVTM and CDR2 as ANQGSEA. This CDR3 has 16 residues. CDR3 sequence reads: CSVDGGNRGDTGELFF. The DNA for the CDR3 is TGCAGCGTTGACGGAGGGAACAGGGGGGACACCGGGGAGCTGTTTTTT.